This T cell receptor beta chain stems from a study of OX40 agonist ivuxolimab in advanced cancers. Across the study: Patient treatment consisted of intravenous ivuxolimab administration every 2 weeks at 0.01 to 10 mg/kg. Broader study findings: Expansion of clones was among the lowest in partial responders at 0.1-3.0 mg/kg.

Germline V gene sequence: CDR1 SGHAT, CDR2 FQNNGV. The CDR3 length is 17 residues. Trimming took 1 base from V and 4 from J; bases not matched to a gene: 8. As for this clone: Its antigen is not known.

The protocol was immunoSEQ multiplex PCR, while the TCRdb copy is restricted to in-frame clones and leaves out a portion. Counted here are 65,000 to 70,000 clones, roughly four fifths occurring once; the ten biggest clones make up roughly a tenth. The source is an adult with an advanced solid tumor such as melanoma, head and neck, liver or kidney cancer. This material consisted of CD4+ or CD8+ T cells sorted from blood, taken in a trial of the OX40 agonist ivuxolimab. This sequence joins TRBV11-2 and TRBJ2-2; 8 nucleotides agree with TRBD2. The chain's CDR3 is CASSLVGLALATGELFF. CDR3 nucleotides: TGTGCCAGCAGCTTAGTAGGACTAGCCCTCGCCACCGGGGAGCTGTTTTTT.